The text below deals with one T cell receptor (beta chain). Antigen specificity is unknown. Sample barcodes and UMIs were carried by the TCR alpha and TCR beta cDNA libraries that 5'RACE generated with constant-segment primers. In TCRdb, the 5' RACE reads were re-called with MiXCR into one record per CDR3 protein. The table includes 55,000 to 75,000 distinct CDR3 sequences, 28% detected once. These data originate in a study of T-cell memory formation after mild COVID-19. The CDR3 loop spans 16 amino acids. The trim removed 6 bases at V and 2 bases at J, leaving 12 bases unmatched. CDR1 and CDR2 (germline): MNHEY, SVGEGT. Study-level points and caveats: Among contracting clones, CD4+ were mainly CM/EM and CD8+ enriched in EMRA. Whereas later expanders leaned CD4+, clones contracting day 15 to 85 showed a balanced CD4/CD8 makeup. Detection of some responders pre-infection suggested pre-existing cross-reactive memory T cells participated.

Material for sequencing was PBMCs or a T cell subset sorted from them (not recorded which). This rearrangement joins TRBV6-2 or TRBV6-3 to TRBJ1-1; 7 bases agree with TRBD1. The sequence was collected from a man between 18 and 29 years old who had mild COVID-19 (a few samples of this study predate the infection). Cell type and time point are not known. CDR3 nucleotide sequence: TGTGCCAGCAGCCCTGCAAGGGACAGAATCAACACTGAAGCTTTCTTT. Its translation is CASSPARDRINTEAFF.